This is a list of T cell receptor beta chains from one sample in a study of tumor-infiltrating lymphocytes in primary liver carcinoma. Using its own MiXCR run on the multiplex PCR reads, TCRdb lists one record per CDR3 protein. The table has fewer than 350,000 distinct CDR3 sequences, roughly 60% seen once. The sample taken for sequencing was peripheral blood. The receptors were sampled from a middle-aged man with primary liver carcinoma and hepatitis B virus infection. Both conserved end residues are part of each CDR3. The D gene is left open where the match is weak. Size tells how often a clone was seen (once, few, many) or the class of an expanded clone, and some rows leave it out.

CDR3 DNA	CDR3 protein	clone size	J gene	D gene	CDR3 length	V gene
TGTGCCAGCAGCTATGTACCGCTGGAGACCCAGTACTTC	CASSYVPLETQYF	NA	TRBJ2-5	NA	13	TRBV6-2/TRBV6-3
TGTGCCACCAGAGGAGGGAGACTCCTGAACACTGAAGCTTTCTTT	CATRGGRLLNTEAFF	many	TRBJ1-1	NA	15	TRBV6-1
TGTGCCAGCAGCCCACCAGACCCTTTCCTCGGGGAGCCGTTTTTT	CASSPPDPFLGEPFF	once	TRBJ2-2	NA	15	TRBV11-2
TGCAGCGTCCCCAGTAGGGCAGGAAGGCTTTCTGGCTACACCTTC	CSVPSRAGRLSGYTF	NA	TRBJ1-2	NA	15	TRBV29-1
TGTGCCAGCAGTGAAATCCAGGGACTAGGCAATCAGCCCCAGCATTTT	CASSEIQGLGNQPQHF	NA	TRBJ1-5	NA	16	TRBV6-1
TGTGCCAGCAGCCATCGTGGGGACCTCAGCAATCAGCCCCAGCATTTT	CASSHRGDLSNQPQHF	few	TRBJ1-5	NA	16	TRBV6-5
TGTGCCTCCCGTCCCCAGGGGTGGGAGACCCAGTATTTC	CASRPQGWETQYF	NA	TRBJ2-5	NA	13	TRBV10-3
TGTGCCTGGAGTACCCAGTCTTTCACCGGGGAGCTGTTTTTT	CAWSTQSFTGELFF	few	TRBJ2-2	NA	14	TRBV30
TGTGCCAGCAGCTTACAGGGGGCCGGGATCAACGTCCTGACTTTC	CASSLQGAGINVLTF	once	TRBJ2-6	TRBD1	15	TRBV11-2
TGTGCCAGCAGCGAGGGGACTGGCGGTCAAGAGACCCAGTATTTC	CASSEGTGGQETQYF	NA	TRBJ2-5	NA	15	TRBV6-5
TGCGCCAGCAGCCAGCAGGGACTGGGCAAAAACATTCAGTACTTC	CASSQQGLGKNIQYF	many	TRBJ2-4	NA	15	TRBV4-1
TGCAGCGTCAATGGACAGGGTTATGGCTACACCTTC	CSVNGQGYGYTF	once	TRBJ1-2	TRBD1	12	TRBV29-1
TGTGCCAGCAGCCACCCCGTACAGGGAAGGGAGCAGTACTTC	CASSHPVQGREQYF	NA	TRBJ2-7	NA	14	TRBV6-5
TGTGCCTGGAACCCCGGACAGAACACCGGGGAGCTGTCTTTT	CAWNPGQNTGELSF	NA	TRBJ2-2	NA	14	TRBV30
TGTGTCAGCAGCCGGGACAGGGGAGCCCCGAATGAGCAGTTCTTC	CVSSRDRGAPNEQFF	NA	TRBJ2-1	TRBD1	15	TRBV5-4
TGTGCCAGCTGTGAGTTCCTGGGACACACAAATCAAGCTAGCACAGATACGCAGTATTTT	CASCEFLGHTNQASTDTQYF	NA	TRBJ2-3	NA	20	TRBV6-1
TGTACCAGCAGCTTAGTCTCGAAGAACTCCGGGGAGCTGTTTTTT	CTSSLVSKNSGELFF	once	TRBJ2-2	NA	15	TRBV11-2
TGTGCCGCCGGGGGGGGAGACCGCACCGGGGAGCTGTTTTTT	CAAGGGDRTGELFF	NA	TRBJ2-2	TRBD2	14	TRBV6-5
TGTGCCAGCAGCCCGTGGACTAGCGGGGACGGACGGCAGTATTTT	CASSPWTSGDGRQYF	NA	TRBJ2-3	TRBD2	15	TRBV2
TGCGCCAGCAGCCAGGGTTACCAAGAGACCCAGTACTTC	CASSQGYQETQYF	few	TRBJ2-5	NA	13	TRBV5-1
TGTGCCAGCAGCTTAGCATCCTCGGGAGGGCCTATGGATGAACAGTTCTTC	CASSLASSGGPMDEQFF	NA	TRBJ2-1	TRBD2	17	TRBV11-1
TGCAGCGCTGTAGCGGACTCCTACGAGCAGTACTTC	CSAVADSYEQYF	many	TRBJ2-7	NA	12	TRBV29-1
TGTACCACGGGTGATTACTCCCCCCTCCACTTT	CTTGDYSPLHF	NA	TRBJ1-6	NA	11	TRBV6-6
TGTGCCAGCAGTTTAGGGGACCCGATCCTCTATGAAAAACTGTTTTTT	CASSLGDPILYEKLFF	NA	TRBJ1-4	NA	16	TRBV28
TGTGCCAGCAGCTTGGTGCGCGGGACAGGGGCGACCTACGAGCAGTACTTC	CASSLVRGTGATYEQYF	few	TRBJ2-7	TRBD1	17	TRBV5-6
TGCAGCGGCTCCAGGACTAGCGGGAGATACTACTACGAGCAGTACTTC	CSGSRTSGRYYYEQYF	NA	TRBJ2-7	TRBD2	16	TRBV29-1
TGTGCCAGCAGCGCAACCCTTACCTACAAGCAGTACTTC	CASSATLTYKQYF	NA	TRBJ2-7	NA	13	TRBV11-2
TGTGCCAGCAGCCGACAAAGAGATTCACCCCTCCACTTT	CASSRQRDSPLHF	few	TRBJ1-6	NA	13	TRBV7-9
TGTGCCAGCAGCTCTGGACTAGCGGGAGGGACCTACGAGCAGTACTTC	CASSSGLAGGTYEQYF	NA	TRBJ2-7	TRBD2	16	TRBV11-2
TGCGCCAGCAGCTTGAATGGCAGTAGAACCTACAATGAGCAGTTCTTC	CASSLNGSRTYNEQFF	NA	TRBJ2-1	NA	16	TRBV5-1
TGTGCCAGCAGTTACGGTAGCGGGGTAAACACCGGGGAGCTGTTTTTT	CASSYGSGVNTGELFF	many	TRBJ2-2	TRBD2	16	TRBV6-5
TGTGCCAGCAGCTCGTGGGACGGGGGGAACAATGTAGCTTTCTTT	CASSSWDGGNNVAFF	NA	TRBJ1-1	NA	15	TRBV11-2
TGCGCCAGCAGCTTCAAAGGGGGGGTAACTGAAGCTTTCTTT	CASSFKGGVTEAFF	NA	TRBJ1-1	NA	14	TRBV5-1
TGTGCCAGCAGTTTATCGGGGGCAGGTGAAAAACTGTTTTTT	CASSLSGAGEKLFF	NA	TRBJ1-4	NA	14	TRBV28
TGTGCCAGCAGCCCAGGGGGGGACAGGCGTTACGAGCACTACTTC	CASSPGGDRRYEHYF	NA	TRBJ2-7	NA	15	TRBV7-9
TGTGCCAGCAGCCACCTTCTGTCAGATACGCAGTATTTT	CASSHLLSDTQYF	many	TRBJ2-3	NA	13	TRBV14
TGCAGCTTTGAAGTCCGGGGAAACACAGGGGAGCTGTTTTTT	CSFEVRGNTGELFF	NA	TRBJ2-2	NA	14	TRBV29-1
TGTGCCAGCAGTCCCCAGGGAGGCACAGATACGCAGTATTTT	CASSPQGGTDTQYF	NA	TRBJ2-3	NA	14	TRBV7-9
TGCAGCGCCTCGCAGACAAGACATAAAGAGACCCAGTACTTC	CSASQTRHKETQYF	NA	TRBJ2-5	NA	14	TRBV29-1
TGTGCCTGGAGGCGAAGCGCACAGGCCATTCTGAGGTCGGAGACCGAGCAGTACTTC	CAWRRSAQAILRSETEQYF	NA	TRBJ2-7	NA	19	TRBV30
TGCGCCAGCAGCCACCTAGGACTAGCGGGAGAAGAGACCCAGTACTTC	CASSHLGLAGEETQYF	NA	TRBJ2-5	TRBD2	16	TRBV4-1
TGTGCCTGGAGTGTACTCCAGGGGCTGAATCAGCCCCAGCATTTT	CAWSVLQGLNQPQHF	few	TRBJ1-5	NA	15	TRBV30
TGTGCCAACAGCTTAATGGCGGGAAGATCCTACAATGAGCAGTTCTTC	CANSLMAGRSYNEQFF	NA	TRBJ2-1	NA	16	TRBV12-3/TRBV12-4
TGTGCCAGCAGCTTGGACGGAGGGACCGGGGAGCGGTTTTTT	CASSLDGGTGERFF	NA	TRBJ2-2	NA	14	TRBV5-6
TGCGCCAGCAGTTTTGGGACGGATAACACCGGGGAGCTGTTTTTT	CASSFGTDNTGELFF	NA	TRBJ2-2	NA	15	TRBV11-1